Listed below are T cell receptor beta chains from one sample, sequenced in a study of cytomegalovirus exposure and HLA in healthy donors. Produced via immunoSEQ multiplex PCR; TCRdb's table is partial and in-frame only. The sample holds about 78,000 clones; approximately 80% are singletons and the top ten take approximately 23%. The source material was PBMCs. These TCRs come from a woman aged 45 to 65 in good health and CMV-seropositive. Each CDR3 is given with its conserved first and last residue. D genes are given only for firm matches. Rows may omit the clone size; those that give it use once, few, many or a size class.

cdr3_nt cdr3_aa j_call d_call clone_size v_call
TGTGCCACCAGCAGGACTTCGACAGGGGACTATGGCTACACCTTC CATSRTSTGDYGYTF TRBJ1-2 TRBD1 NA TRBV15
TGTGCCAGCAGCCCGGGGGTCTACACCGGGGAGCTGTTTTTT CASSPGVYTGELFF TRBJ2-2 NA few TRBV9
TGTGCTGTCGGGGACTTAGGCTCACCCCTCCACTTT CAVGDLGSPLHF TRBJ1-6 NA NA TRBV19
TGTGCCAGCAGTGAAAGACTGATCCAGAACACTGAAGCTTTCTTT CASSERLIQNTEAFF TRBJ1-1 NA medium-sized TRBV6-1
TGTGCCAGCAGTGAAAATATAGTCCCCGGTGAAGCTTTCTTT CASSENIVPGEAFF TRBJ1-1 NA NA TRBV6-1
TGCGCCAGCAGCTTAAATCCAGGGGCCTACGAGCAGTACTTC CASSLNPGAYEQYF TRBJ2-7 NA NA TRBV5-1
TGTGCCAGCTGGGGACAGCGGACAGATACGCAGTATTTT CASWGQRTDTQYF TRBJ2-3 NA NA TRBV21-1
TGTGCCAGCAGTACCCAAAGGGGGCACAACACCGGGGAGCTGTTTTTT CASSTQRGHNTGELFF TRBJ2-2 TRBD1 NA TRBV2
TGTGCCAGCAGCTTATCCAGGGTGAACACTGAAGCTTTCTTT CASSLSRVNTEAFF TRBJ1-1 NA NA TRBV7-3
TGTGCCAGCGGGAGGGCCTACAATGAGCAGTTCTTC CASGRAYNEQFF TRBJ2-1 TRBD2 once TRBV9
TGTGCCAGCAGCTTAACGCAGGGAGGGGGGGAGACCCAGTACTTC CASSLTQGGGETQYF TRBJ2-5 NA NA TRBV13
TGCGCCAGCAGCTTAGACAGGGGCACAGATACGCAGTATTTT CASSLDRGTDTQYF TRBJ2-3 TRBD1 NA TRBV5-1
TGTGCCAGCAGCCCCCTGTCGGGGGTTGGCTACACCTTC CASSPLSGVGYTF TRBJ1-2 NA NA TRBV7-2
TGTGCCAGCAGTGCGACATCCCCCTACGAGCAGTACTTC CASSATSPYEQYF TRBJ2-7 NA NA TRBV6-1
TGCGCCAGCAGCTCAGCTCTTGGGGGGAACTCTGGAAACACCATATATTTT CASSSALGGNSGNTIYF TRBJ1-3 NA NA TRBV5-1
TGTGCCTGGAGCCCCCGGGGGTCCTACACAGATACGCAGTATTTT CAWSPRGSYTDTQYF TRBJ2-3 NA NA TRBV30
TGCGCCAGCAGCCAATCAATAACTAGCGGGGGGTTCTACAATGAGCAGTTCTTC CASSQSITSGGFYNEQFF TRBJ2-1 TRBD2 NA TRBV4-1
TGTGCCAGCAGCTCCGGGACACACAGGACTGAAGCTTTCTTT CASSSGTHRTEAFF TRBJ1-1 NA NA TRBV5-4
TGTGCCAGCAGCGCGGGACTAGCGGTTCGTACAGATACGCAGTATTTT CASSAGLAVRTDTQYF TRBJ2-3 TRBD2 once TRBV11-2
TGTGCCAGCAGCGCCCGGCGGGGGACCCACGAGCAGTACTTC CASSARRGTHEQYF TRBJ2-7 TRBD2 NA TRBV5-5
TGTGCCAGCTCACGCGGACTAGCGGGGGCGCACAATGAGCAGTTCTTC CASSRGLAGAHNEQFF TRBJ2-1 TRBD2 NA TRBV18
TGTGCCAGCAGCTTAACGGGAGGGGGCCAAGAGACCCAGTACTTC CASSLTGGGQETQYF TRBJ2-5 NA NA TRBV7-3
TGTGCCAGTAGCAGACAGGAGCAGGCCTACGAGCAGTACTTC CASSRQEQAYEQYF TRBJ2-7 NA NA TRBV19
TGTGCCAGCAGCTTCGGCAGGGTCCTCCCCCAGCCCCAGCATTTT CASSFGRVLPQPQHF TRBJ1-5 NA NA TRBV7-2
TGTGCCAGCAGCTTGGAGATCTCTGGGGCCAACGTCCTGACTTTC CASSLEISGANVLTF TRBJ2-6 NA NA TRBV13
TGTGCCAGCAGCTCCCCACAGGGGGCTGGAAACACCATATATTTT CASSSPQGAGNTIYF TRBJ1-3 TRBD1 once TRBV5-5
TGTGCCAGCAGCCCGACTAGTCGGCAAGAGACCCAGTACTTC CASSPTSRQETQYF TRBJ2-5 NA NA TRBV6-6
TGTGCTAGCAGCTTAATAATCGCGAAAGCTTTCTTT CASSLIIAKAFF TRBJ1-1 NA NA TRBV7-7
TGCGCCAGCAGCTTGGCCGGGCAGGGGAGAGGCGGCTACACCTTC CASSLAGQGRGGYTF TRBJ1-2 NA NA TRBV5-1
TGTGCCAGCAGCTTCTGGGAGATTACAGGGGGTGGAAGGTTTCAGTACTTC CASSFWEITGGGRFQYF TRBJ2-4 TRBD1 NA TRBV7-2
TGTGCCAGCAGGATTAGTACGGGTCCCGGCGAGCAGTACTTC CASRISTGPGEQYF TRBJ2-7 NA NA TRBV2
TGTGCCAGCAGCCAGGTTGGACAGCCCCAGCATTTT CASSQVGQPQHF TRBJ1-5 NA NA TRBV11-2
TGCGCCAGCAGCTTGGACGATGGGACAAATGAGCAGTTCTTC CASSLDDGTNEQFF TRBJ2-1 NA NA TRBV5-1
TGTGCCAGCAGTTACTCTACTAGGTTGACGAAGACCCAGTACTTC CASSYSTRLTKTQYF TRBJ2-5 NA NA TRBV6-5
TGTGCCAGCAGCAAACAGGGGGCGAGGAGTCAGCCCCAGCATTTT CASSKQGARSQPQHF TRBJ1-5 TRBD1 NA TRBV7-2
TGCGCCAGCAGCTTGGGAAACTCAGGGGTCACCGGGGAGCTGTTTTTT CASSLGNSGVTGELFF TRBJ2-2 NA NA TRBV5-1
TGTGCCAGCAGCGTAGGGGCGGGAGGAGGCACAGATACGCAGTATTTT CASSVGAGGGTDTQYF TRBJ2-3 TRBD2 NA TRBV9
TGTGCCAGCAGCTTAGCTGCGTACCAAGAGACCCAGTACTTC CASSLAAYQETQYF TRBJ2-5 NA few TRBV7-9
TGTGCCAGCAGTTACGGCTGGACGAGGGAATTCTACGAGCAGTACTTC CASSYGWTREFYEQYF TRBJ2-7 NA NA TRBV6-5